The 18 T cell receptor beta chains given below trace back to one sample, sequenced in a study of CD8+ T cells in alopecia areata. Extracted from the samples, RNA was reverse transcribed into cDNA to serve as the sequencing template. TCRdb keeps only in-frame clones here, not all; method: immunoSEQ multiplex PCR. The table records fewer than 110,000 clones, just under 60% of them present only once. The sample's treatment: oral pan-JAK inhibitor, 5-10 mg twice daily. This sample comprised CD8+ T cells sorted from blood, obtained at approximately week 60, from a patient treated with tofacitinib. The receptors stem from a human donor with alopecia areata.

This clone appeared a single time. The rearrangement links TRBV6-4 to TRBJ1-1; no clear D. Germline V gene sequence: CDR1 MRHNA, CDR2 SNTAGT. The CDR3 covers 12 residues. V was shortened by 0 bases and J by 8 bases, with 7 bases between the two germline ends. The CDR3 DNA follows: TGTGCCAGCAGTGACTCGAGGCAGGAAGCTTTCTTT. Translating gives CASSDSRQEAFF.

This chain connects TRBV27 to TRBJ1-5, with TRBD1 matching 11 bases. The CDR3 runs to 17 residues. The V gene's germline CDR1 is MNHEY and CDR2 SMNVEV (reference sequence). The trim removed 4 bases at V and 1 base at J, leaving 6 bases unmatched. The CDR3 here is CASSSADRGLSNQPQHF. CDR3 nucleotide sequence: TGTGCCAGCAGTTCCGCGGACAGGGGGCTGAGCAATCAGCCCCAGCATTTT.

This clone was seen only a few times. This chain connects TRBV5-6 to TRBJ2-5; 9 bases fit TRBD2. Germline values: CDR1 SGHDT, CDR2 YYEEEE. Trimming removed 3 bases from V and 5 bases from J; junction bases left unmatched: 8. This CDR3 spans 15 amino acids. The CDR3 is CASSSLGTSQETQYF. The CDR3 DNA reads TGTGCCAGCAGCTCGCTGGGGACTAGCCAGGAGACCCAGTACTTC.

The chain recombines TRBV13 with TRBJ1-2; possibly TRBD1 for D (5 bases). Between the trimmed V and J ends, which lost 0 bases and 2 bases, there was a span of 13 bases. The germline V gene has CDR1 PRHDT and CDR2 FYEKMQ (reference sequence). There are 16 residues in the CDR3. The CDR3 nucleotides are TGTGCCAGCAGCTTAGGACGGGACGGAGGAAACTATGGCTACACCTTC. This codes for CASSLGRDGGNYGYTF.

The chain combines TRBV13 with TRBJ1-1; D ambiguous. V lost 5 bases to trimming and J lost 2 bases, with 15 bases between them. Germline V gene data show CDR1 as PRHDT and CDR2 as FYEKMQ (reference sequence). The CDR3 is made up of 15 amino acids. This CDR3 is CASSPGGVGNTEAFF. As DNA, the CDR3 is TGTGCCAGCAGCCCGGGCGGGGTAGGTAACACTGAAGCTTTCTTT.

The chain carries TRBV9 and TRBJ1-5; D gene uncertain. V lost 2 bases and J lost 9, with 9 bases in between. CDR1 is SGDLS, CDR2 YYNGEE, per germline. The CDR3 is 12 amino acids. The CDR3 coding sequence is TGTGCCAGCAGCGTGGGAGGAGGGCCCCAGCATTTT. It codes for CASSVGGGPQHF.

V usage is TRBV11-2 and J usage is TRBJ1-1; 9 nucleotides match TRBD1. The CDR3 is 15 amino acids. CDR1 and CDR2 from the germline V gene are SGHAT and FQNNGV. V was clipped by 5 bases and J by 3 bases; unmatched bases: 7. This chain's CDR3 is CASSTRQGGDTEAFF. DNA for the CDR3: TGTGCCAGCAGCACCCGACAGGGGGGCGACACTGAAGCTTTCTTT.

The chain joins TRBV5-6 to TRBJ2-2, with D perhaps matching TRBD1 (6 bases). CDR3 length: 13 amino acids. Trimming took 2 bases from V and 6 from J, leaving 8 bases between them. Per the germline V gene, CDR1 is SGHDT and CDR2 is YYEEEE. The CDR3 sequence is CASSLQGPGELFF. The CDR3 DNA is TGTGCCAGCAGCTTACAGGGCCCCGGGGAGCTGTTTTTT.

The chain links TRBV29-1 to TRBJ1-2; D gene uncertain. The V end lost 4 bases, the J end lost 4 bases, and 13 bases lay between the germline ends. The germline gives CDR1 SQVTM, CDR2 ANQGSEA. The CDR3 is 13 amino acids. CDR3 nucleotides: TGCAGCGTTGCAGGCGCTGGCCCCTATGGCTACACCTTC. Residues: CSVAGAGPYGYTF.

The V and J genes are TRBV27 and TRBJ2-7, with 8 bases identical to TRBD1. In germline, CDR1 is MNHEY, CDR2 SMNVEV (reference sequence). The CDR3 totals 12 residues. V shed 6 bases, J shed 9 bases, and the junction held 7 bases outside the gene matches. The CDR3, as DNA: TGTGCCAGCAGCAGGGACAGGCTACGGCAGTACTTC. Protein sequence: CASSRDRLRQYF.

For the CDR3, the DNA is TGTGCCAGCAGCCCTGGACTGAATCAAGAGACCCAGTACTTC. Translation gives CASSPGLNQETQYF. The chain joins TRBV4-2 to TRBJ2-5; D may be TRBD2 (5 bases). This CDR3 region has 14 residues. Germline V lookup: CDR1 LGHNA, CDR2 YNFKEQ. V dropped 4 bases and J dropped 2 bases, with 11 bases sitting between them.

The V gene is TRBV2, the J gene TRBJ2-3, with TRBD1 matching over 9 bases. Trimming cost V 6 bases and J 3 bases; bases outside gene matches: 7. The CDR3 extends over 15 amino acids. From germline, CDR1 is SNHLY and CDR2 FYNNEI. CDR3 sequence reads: CASRVLQGATDTQYF. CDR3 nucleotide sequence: TGTGCCAGCAGAGTTCTACAGGGGGCAACAGATACGCAGTATTTT. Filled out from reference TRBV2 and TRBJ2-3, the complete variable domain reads EPEVTQTPSHQVTQMGQEVILRCVPISNHLYFYWYRQILGQKVEFLVSFYNNEISEKSEIFDDQFSVERPDGSNFTLKIRSTKLEDSAMYFCASRVLQGATDTQYFGPGTRLTVL.

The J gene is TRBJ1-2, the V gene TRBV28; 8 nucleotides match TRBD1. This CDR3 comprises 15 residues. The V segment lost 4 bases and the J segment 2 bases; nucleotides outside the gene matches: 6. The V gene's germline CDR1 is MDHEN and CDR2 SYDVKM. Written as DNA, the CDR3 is TGTGCCAGCAGTTCCCGGGACAGGACCAACTATGGCTACACCTTC. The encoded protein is CASSSRDRTNYGYTF.

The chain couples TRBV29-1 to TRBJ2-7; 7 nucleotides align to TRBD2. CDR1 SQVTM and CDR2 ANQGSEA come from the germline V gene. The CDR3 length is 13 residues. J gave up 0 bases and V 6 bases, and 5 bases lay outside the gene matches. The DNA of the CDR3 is TGCAGCGTCAGGACTAGTCCCTCCTACGAGCAGTACTTC. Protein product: CSVRTSPSYEQYF.

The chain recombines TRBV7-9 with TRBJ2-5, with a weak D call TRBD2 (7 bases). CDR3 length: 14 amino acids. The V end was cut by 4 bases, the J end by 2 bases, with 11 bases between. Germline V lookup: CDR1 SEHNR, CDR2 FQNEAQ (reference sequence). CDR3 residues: CASSSGGRQETQYF. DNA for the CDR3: TGTGCCAGCAGCTCGGGGGGCCGACAAGAGACCCAGTACTTC.

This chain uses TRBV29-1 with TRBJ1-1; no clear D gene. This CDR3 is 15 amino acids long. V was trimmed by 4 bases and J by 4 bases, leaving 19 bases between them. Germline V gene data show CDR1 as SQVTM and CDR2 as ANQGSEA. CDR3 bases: TGCAGCGTTGGCCGGGCCCCCCCGTGGGGCACTGAAGCTTTCTTT. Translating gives CSVGRAPPWGTEAFF.

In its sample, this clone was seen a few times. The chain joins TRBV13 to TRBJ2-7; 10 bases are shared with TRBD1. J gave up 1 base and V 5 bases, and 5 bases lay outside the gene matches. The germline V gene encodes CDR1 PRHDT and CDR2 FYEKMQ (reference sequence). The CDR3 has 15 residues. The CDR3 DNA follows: TGTGCCAGCAGCACCGGGACAGGGGCGTCCTACGAGCAGTACTTC. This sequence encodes CASSTGTGASYEQYF.

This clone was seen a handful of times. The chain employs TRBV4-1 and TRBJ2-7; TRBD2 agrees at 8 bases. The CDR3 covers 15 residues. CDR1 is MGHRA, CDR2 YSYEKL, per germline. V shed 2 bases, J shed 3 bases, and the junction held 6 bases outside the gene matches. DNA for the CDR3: TGCGCCAGCAGCCAACGGGAGGGGGGTCTCTACGAGCAGTACTTC. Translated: CASSQREGGLYEQYF.